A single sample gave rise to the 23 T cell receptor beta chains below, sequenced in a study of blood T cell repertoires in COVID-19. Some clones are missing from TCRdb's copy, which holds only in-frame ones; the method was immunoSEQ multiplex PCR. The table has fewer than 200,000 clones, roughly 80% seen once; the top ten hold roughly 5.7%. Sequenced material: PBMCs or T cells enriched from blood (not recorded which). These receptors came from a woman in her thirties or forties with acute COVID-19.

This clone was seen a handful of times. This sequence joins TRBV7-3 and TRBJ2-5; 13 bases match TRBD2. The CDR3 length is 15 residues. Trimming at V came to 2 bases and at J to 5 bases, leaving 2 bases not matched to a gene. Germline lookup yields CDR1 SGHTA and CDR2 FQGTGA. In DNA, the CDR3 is TGTGCCAGCAGCTTATCGGGACTAGCGGGGGAGACCCAGTACTTC. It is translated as CASSLSGLAGETQYF.

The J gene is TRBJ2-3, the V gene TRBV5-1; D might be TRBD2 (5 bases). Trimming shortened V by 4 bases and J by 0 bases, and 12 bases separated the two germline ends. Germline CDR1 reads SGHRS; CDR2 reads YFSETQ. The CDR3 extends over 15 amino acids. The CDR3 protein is CASSPLVASTDTQYF. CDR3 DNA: TGCGCCAGCAGCCCACTGGTAGCGAGCACAGATACGCAGTATTTT.

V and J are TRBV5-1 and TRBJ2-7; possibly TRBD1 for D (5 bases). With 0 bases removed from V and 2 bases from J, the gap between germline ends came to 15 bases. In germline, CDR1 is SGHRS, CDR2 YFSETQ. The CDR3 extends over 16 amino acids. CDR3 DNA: TGCGCCAGCAGCTTGGAAGGGGCCAGGGCTACCTACGAGCAGTACTTC. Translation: CASSLEGARATYEQYF.

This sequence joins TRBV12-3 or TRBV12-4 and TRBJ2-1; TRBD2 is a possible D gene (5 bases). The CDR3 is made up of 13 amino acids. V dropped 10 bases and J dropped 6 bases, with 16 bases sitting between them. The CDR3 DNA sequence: TGTGCCACCTCGGGCGGGTCGGGCAATGAGCAGTTCTTC. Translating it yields CATSGGSGNEQFF.

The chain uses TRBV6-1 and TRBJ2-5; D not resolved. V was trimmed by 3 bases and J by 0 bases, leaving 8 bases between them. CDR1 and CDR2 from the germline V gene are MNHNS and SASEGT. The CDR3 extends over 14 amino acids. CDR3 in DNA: TGTGCCAGCAGTGATTGGGCTGACCAAGAGACCCAGTACTTC. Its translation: CASSDWADQETQYF.

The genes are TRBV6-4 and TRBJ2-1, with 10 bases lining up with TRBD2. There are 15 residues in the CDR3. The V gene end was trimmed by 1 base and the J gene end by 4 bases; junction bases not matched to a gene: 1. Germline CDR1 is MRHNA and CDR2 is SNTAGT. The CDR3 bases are TGTGCCAGCAGTGACTTAGCGGGAGGTTACAATGAGCAGTTCTTC. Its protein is CASSDLAGGYNEQFF.

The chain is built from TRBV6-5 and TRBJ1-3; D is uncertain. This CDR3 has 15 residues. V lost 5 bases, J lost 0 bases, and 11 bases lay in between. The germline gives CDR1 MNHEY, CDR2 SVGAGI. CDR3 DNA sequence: TGTGCCAGCAGTCTCCAGTTTTACTCTGGAAACACCATATATTTT. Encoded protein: CASSLQFYSGNTIYF.

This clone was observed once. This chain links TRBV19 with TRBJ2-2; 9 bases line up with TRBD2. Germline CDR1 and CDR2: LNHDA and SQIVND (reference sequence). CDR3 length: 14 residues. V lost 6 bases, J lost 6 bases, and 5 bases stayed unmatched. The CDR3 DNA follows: TGTGCCAGTAGACGCGGGAGGGCCTCCGGGGAGCTGTTTTTT. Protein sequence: CASRRGRASGELFF.

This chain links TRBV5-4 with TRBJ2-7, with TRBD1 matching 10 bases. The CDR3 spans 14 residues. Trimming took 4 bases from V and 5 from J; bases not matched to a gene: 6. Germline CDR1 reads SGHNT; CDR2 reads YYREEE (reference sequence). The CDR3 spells CASSLRDRGNEQYF. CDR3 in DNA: TGTGCCAGCAGCCTAAGGGACAGGGGTAACGAGCAGTACTTC.

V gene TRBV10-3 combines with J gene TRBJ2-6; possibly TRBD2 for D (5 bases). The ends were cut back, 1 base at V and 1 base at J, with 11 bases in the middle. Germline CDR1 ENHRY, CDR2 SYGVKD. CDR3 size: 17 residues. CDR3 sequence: CAISEYFRTSGANVLTF. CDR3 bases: TGTGCCATCAGTGAGTATTTTAGGACTTCTGGGGCCAACGTCCTGACTTTC.

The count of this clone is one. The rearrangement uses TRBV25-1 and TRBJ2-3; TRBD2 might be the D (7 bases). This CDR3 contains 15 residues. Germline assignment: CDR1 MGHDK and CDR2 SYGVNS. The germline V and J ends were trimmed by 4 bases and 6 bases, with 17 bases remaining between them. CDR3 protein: CASSALAGAMDTQYF. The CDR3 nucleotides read TGTGCCAGCAGTGCCCTGGCGGGGGCAATGGATACGCAGTATTTT.

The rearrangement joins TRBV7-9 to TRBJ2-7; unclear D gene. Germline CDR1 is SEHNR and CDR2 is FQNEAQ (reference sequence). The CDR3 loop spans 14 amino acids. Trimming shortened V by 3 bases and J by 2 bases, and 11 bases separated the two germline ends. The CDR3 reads CASSLPGGAYEQYV. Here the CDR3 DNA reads TGTGCCAGCAGCTTGCCCGGCGGAGCCTACGAGCAGTACGTC.

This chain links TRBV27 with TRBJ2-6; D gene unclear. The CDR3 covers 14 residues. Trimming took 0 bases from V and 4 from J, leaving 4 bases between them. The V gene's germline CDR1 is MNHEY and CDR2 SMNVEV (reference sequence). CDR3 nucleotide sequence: TGTGCCAGCAGTTTATCCAGGGGGGCCAACGTCCTGACTTTC. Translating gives CASSLSRGANVLTF.

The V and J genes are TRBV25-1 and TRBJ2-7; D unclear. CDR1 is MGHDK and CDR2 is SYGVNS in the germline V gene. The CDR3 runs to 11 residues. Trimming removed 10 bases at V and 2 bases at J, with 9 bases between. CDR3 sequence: CATALTYEQYF. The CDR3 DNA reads TGTGCCACCGCTCTAACCTACGAGCAGTACTTC.

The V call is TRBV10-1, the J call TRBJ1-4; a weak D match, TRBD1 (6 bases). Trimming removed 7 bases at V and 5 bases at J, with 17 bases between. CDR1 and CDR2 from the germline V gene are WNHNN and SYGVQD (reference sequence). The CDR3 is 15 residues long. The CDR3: CASIHWTATNEKLFF. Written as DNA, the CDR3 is TGCGCCAGCATTCACTGGACAGCTACGAATGAAAAACTGTTTTTT.

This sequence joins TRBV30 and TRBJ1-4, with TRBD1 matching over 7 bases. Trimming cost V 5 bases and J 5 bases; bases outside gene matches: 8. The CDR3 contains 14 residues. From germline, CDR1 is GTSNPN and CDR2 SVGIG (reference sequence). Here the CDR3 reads CAWRRDRINEKLFF. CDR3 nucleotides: TGTGCCTGGCGAAGGGACAGAATAAATGAAAAACTGTTTTTT.

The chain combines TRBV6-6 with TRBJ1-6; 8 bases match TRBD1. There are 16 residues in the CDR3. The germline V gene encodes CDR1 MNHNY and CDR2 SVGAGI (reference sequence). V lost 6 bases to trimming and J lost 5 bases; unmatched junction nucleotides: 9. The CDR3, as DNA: TGTGCCAGCAGAACCACTGACAGGGGTGATAATTCACCCCTCCACTTT. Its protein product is CASRTTDRGDNSPLHF.

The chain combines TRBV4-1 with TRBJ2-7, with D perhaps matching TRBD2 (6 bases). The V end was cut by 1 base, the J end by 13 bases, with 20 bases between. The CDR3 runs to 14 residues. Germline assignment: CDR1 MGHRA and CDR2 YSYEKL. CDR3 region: CASSQAEGLTELYF. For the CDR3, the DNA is TGCGCCAGCAGCCAAGCGGAGGGCCTCACCGAGTTATACTTC.

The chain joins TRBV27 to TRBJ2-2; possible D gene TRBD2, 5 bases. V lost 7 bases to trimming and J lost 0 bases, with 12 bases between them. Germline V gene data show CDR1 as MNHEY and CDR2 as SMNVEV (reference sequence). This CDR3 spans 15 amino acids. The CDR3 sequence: CASTRSSTNTGELFF. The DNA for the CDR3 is TGTGCCAGCACCCGCTCTAGCACGAACACCGGGGAGCTGTTTTTT.

CDR3 sequence: CSAAGTGDSYGYTF. The DNA for the CDR3 is TGCAGCGCCGCCGGGACAGGGGATAGCTATGGCTACACCTTC. The chain is built from TRBV29-1 and TRBJ1-2, with 10 bases fitting TRBD1. J gave up 4 bases and V 7 bases, and 9 bases lay outside the gene matches. Per the germline V gene, CDR1 is SQVTM and CDR2 is ANQGSEA. CDR3 length: 14 amino acids.

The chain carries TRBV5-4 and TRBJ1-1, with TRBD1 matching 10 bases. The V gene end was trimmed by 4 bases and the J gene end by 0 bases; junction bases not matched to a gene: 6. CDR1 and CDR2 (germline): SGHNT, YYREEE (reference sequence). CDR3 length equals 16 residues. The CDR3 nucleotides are TGTGCCAGCAGCCCCTCCGGGACAGGGGTGAACACTGAAGCTTTCTTT. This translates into CASSPSGTGVNTEAFF.

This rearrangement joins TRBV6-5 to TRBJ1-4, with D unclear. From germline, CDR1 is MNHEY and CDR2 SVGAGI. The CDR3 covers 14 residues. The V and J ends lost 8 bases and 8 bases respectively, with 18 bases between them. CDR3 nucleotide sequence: TGTGCCAGCGGACCGAGCATGGAGGGAGAAAAACTGTTTTTT. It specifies CASGPSMEGEKLFF.

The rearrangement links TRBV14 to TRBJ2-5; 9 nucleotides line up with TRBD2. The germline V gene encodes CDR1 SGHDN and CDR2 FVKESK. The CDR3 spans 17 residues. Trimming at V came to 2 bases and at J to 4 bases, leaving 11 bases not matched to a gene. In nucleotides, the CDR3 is TGTGCCAGCAGCCAATCCTGGACTAGCGTCTGGGGAGAGACCCAGTACTTC. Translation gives CASSQSWTSVWGETQYF.